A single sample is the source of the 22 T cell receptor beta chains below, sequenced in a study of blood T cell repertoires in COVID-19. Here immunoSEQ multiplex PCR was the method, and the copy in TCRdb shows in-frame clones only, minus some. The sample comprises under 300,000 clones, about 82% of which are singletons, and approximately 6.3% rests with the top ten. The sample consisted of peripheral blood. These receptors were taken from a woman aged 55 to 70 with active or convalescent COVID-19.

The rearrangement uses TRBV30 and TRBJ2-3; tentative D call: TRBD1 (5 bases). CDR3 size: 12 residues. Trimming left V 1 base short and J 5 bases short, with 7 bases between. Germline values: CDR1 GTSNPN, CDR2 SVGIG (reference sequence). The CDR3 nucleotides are TGTGCCTGGAGTGATAGGGGAGATACGCAGTATTTT. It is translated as CAWSDRGDTQYF.

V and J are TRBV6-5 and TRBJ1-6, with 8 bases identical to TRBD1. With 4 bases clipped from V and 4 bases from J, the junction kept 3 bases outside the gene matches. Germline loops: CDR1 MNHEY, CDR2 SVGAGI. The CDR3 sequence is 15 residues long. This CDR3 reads CASSSGQGYNSPLHF. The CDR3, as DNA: TGTGCCAGCAGTTCTGGACAGGGATATAATTCACCCCTCCACTTT.

The CDR3: CASNRGGGDEQFF. CDR3 sequence (DNA): TGTGCCAGCAACCGGGGAGGGGGGGATGAGCAGTTCTTC. The V call is TRBV3-1 (or the pseudogene TRBV3-2), the J call TRBJ2-1; D perhaps matches TRBD2 (7 bases). Germline V CDR1 and CDR2: LGHDT, YNNKEL (reference sequence). The CDR3 loop spans 13 amino acids. With 7 bases removed from V and 8 bases from J, the gap between germline ends came to 15 bases.

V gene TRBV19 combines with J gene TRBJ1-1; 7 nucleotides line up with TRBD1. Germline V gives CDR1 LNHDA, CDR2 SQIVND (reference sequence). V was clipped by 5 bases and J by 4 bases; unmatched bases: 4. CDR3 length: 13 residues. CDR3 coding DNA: TGTGCCAGTAGTGTAAACAGGGGCACTGAAGCTTTCTTT. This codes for CASSVNRGTEAFF. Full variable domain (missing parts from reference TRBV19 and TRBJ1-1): DGGITQSPKYLFRKEGQNVTLSCEQNLNHDAMYWYRQDPGQGLRLIYYSQIVNDFQKGDIAEGYSVSREKKESFPLTVTSAQKNPTAFYLCASSVNRGTEAFFGQGTRLTVV.

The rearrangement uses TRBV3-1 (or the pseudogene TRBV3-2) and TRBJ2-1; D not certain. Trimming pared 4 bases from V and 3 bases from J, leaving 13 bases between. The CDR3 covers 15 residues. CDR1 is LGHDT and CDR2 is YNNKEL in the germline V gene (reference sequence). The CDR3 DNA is TGTGCCAGCAGCCGAGTCCCCCACGGCTACAATGAGCAGTTCTTC. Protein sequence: CASSRVPHGYNEQFF.

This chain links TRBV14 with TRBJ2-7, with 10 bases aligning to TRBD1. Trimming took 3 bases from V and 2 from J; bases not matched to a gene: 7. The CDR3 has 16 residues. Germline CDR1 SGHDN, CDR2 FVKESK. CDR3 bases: TGTGCCAGCAGCCAGACCGTTGGGACAGGGGCCTACGAGCAGTACTTC. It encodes CASSQTVGTGAYEQYF.

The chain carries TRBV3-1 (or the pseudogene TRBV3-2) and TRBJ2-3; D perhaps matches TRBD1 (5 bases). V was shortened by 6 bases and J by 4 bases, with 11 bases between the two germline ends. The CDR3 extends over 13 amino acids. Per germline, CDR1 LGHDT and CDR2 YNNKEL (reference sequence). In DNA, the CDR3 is TGTGCCAGCAGAGGGGCTTCCCCAGATACGCAGTATTTT. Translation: CASRGASPDTQYF.

The CDR3 DNA is TGTGCCTGGGGAAGATTGGCAGGGGCTGAAGCTTTCTTT. Amino acid sequence: CAWGRLAGAEAFF. This chain links TRBV30 with TRBJ1-1; the D gene is possibly TRBD1 (6 bases). The CDR3 has 13 amino acids. The germline V gene has CDR1 GTSNPN and CDR2 SVGIG (reference sequence). With 5 bases removed from V and 6 bases from J, the gap between germline ends came to 16 bases.

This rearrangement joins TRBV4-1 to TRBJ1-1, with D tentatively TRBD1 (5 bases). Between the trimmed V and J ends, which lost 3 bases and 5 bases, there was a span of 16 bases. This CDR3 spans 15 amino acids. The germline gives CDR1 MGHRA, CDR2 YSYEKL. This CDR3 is CASSHPPKGRTEAFF. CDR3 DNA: TGCGCCAGCAGCCACCCACCGAAGGGGAGGACTGAAGCTTTCTTT.

In DNA, the CDR3 is TGTGCCAGCTCACCAGCCCTGGACAGGGGGGCATACGAGCAGTACTTC. Translating it yields CASSPALDRGAYEQYF. The chain joins TRBV18 to TRBJ2-7; 10 bases match TRBD1. Germline CDR1 reads KGHSH; CDR2 reads LQKENI. The CDR3 loop spans 16 amino acids. Trimming took 2 bases from V and 4 from J; bases not matched to a gene: 8.

The CDR3 sequence is CASSSIRGRDTQYF. DNA for the CDR3: TGTGCCAGCAGCTCCATCCGGGGAAGAGATACGCAGTATTTT. The chain combines TRBV11-2 with TRBJ2-3; TRBD2 is a possible D gene (5 bases). V shed 4 bases and J shed 5 bases, with 13 bases lying between them. CDR3 length: 14 residues. Germline-derived CDR1 and CDR2 are SGHAT and FQNNGV.

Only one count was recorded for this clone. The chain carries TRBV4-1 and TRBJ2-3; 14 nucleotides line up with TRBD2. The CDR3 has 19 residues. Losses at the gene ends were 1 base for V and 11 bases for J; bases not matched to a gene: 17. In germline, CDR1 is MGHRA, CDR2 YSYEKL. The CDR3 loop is CASSQVGLAGALTPGRQYF. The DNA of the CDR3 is TGCGCCAGCAGCCAAGTGGGACTAGCGGGGGCTCTTACTCCGGGAAGGCAGTATTTT.

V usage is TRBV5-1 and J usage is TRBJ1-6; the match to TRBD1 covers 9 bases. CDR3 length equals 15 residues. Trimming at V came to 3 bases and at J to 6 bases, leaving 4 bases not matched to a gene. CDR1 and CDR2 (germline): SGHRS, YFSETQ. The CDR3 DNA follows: TGCGCCAGCAGCTCGGGACAGGGAGGTAATTCACCCCTCCACTTT. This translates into CASSSGQGGNSPLHF.

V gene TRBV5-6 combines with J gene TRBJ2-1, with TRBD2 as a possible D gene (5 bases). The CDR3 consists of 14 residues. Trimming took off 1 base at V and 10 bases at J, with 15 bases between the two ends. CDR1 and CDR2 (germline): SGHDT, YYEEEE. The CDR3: CASSLLGRRGEQFF. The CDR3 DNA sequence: TGTGCCAGCAGCTTGCTAGGGCGCCGAGGGGAGCAGTTCTTC.

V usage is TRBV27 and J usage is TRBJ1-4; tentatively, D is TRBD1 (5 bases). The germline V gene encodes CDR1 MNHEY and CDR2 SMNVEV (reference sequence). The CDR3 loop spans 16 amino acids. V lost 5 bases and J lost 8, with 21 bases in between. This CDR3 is CASSPTPLPGGEKLFF. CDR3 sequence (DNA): TGTGCCAGCAGTCCCACCCCTCTTCCTGGGGGGGAAAAACTGTTTTTT.

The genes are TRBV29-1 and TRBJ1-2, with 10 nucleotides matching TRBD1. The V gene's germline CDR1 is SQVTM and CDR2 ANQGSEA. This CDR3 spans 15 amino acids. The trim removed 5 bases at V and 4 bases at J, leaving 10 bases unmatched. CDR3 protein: CSVTVGQGGVYGYTF. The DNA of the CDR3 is TGCAGCGTTACCGTCGGACAGGGGGGCGTCTATGGCTACACCTTC. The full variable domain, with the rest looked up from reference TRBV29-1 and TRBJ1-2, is SAVISQKPSRDICQRGTSLTIQCQVDSQVTMMFWYRQQPGQSLTLIATANQGSEATYESGFVIDKFPISRPNLTFSTLTVSNMSPEDSSIYLCSVTVGQGGVYGYTFGSGTRLTVV.

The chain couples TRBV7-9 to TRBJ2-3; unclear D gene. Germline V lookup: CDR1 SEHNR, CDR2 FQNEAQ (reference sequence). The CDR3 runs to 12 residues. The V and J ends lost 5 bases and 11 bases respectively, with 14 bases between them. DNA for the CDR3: TGTGCCAGCAGCCCGTCGTACGTTAGGCAGTATTTT. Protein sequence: CASSPSYVRQYF.

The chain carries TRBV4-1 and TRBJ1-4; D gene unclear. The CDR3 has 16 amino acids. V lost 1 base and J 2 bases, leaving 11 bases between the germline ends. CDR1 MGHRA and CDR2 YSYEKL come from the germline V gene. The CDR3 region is CASSQGPWLTNEKLFF. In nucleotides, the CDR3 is TGCGCCAGCAGCCAAGGCCCGTGGCTGACTAATGAAAAACTGTTTTTT.

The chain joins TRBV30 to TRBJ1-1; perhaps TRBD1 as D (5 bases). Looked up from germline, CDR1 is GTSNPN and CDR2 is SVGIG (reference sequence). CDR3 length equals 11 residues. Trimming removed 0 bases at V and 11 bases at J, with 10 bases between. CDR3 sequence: CAWSVQGVAFF. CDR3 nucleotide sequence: TGTGCCTGGAGTGTACAAGGGGTCGCTTTCTTT.

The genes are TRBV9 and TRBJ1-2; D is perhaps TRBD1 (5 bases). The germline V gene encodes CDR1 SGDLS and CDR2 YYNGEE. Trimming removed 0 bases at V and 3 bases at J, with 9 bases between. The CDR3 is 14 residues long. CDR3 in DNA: TGTGCCAGCAGCGTAGGAGAAGGGGACTATGGCTACACCTTC. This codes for CASSVGEGDYGYTF.

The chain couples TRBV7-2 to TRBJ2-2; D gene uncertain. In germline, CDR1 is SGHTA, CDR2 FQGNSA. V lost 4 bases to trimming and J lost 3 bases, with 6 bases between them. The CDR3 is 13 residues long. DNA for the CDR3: TGTGCCAGCAGCTACCGGGACACCGGGGAGCTGTTTTTT. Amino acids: CASSYRDTGELFF.

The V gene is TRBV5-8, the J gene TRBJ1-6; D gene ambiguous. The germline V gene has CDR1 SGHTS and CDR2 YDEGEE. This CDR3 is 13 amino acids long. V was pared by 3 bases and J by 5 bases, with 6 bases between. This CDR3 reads CASSSRNNSPLHF. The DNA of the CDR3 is TGTGCCAGCAGCTCGAGGAATAATTCACCCCTCCACTTT.